This is a list of T cell receptor beta chains from one sample in a study of breast tumors, draining lymph nodes, adjacent tissues. TCRdb analysed the multiplex PCR reads with MiXCR anew, one entry per CDR3 protein. Of over 150,000 distinct CDR3 sequences listed, approximately 30% are singletons. Sequenced material: axillary lymph node tissue. These TCRs come from a female donor with breast cancer. Some clones in this sample may be carry-over from other donors' samples. Both conserved end residues are part of each CDR3. Fields, in order: D gene, J gene, clone size, V gene, CDR3 DNA, CDR3 protein. The D gene is left open where the match is weak. Expanded clones are given a class, and other clones once, few, many or no size at all.

TRBD1	TRBJ1-5	many	TRBV7-2	TGTGCCAGCAGCTTAGGGGGACAGGGCATTCAGCCCCAGCATTTT	CASSLGGQGIQPQHF
.	TRBJ1-6	many	TRBV6-1	TGTGCCAGCAGTGAAGTGGTGCAGAATTCACCCCTCCACTTT	CASSEVVQNSPLHF
.	TRBJ2-1	many	TRBV20-1	TGCAGTGCTCCACAACCCGGCAGCTCCTACAATGAGCAGTTCTTC	CSAPQPGSSYNEQFF
.	TRBJ1-5	many	TRBV12-3/TRBV12-4	TGTGCCAGCAGTTTAGGGGGGAGTGAGGGCAATCAGCCCCAGCATTTT	CASSLGGSEGNQPQHF
TRBD1	TRBJ1-2	many	TRBV6-5	TGTGCCAGCAGCCGAGGGACAGCTCCCTCTAACTATGGCTACACCTTC	CASSRGTAPSNYGYTF
.	TRBJ2-5	many	TRBV10-2	TGCGCCAGCAGCCGGGGGAGGAGAGAGACCCAGTACTTC	CASSRGRRETQYF
TRBD1	TRBJ2-7	.	TRBV20-1	TGCAGTGCTAGATCACCTCCGGGACAGGCGGCCCTACGGTCCTACGAGCAGTACTTC	CSARSPPGQAALRSYEQYF
TRBD2	TRBJ2-3	.	TRBV6-5	TGTGCCAGCAGTTACACGAACGCCGGGACTACCGTCACAGATACGCAGTATTTT	CASSYTNAGTTVTDTQYF
.	TRBJ2-1	.	TRBV29-1	TGCAGCGTTGTTTACTACTTAGGGGCCCCACCCAATGAGCAGTTCTTC	CSVVYYLGAPPNEQFF
.	TRBJ2-1	many	TRBV6-1	TGTGCCAGCAGTGAAGCAAGCGGAGGCTACAATGAGCAGTTCTTC	CASSEASGGYNEQFF
.	TRBJ2-3	.	TRBV7-9	TGTGCCAGCAGCTTAAGGGCGGGCACAGATACGCAGTATTTT	CASSLRAGTDTQYF
.	TRBJ2-2	many	TRBV2	TGTGCCAGCAGAAACACCGGGGAGCTGTTTTTT	CASRNTGELFF
.	TRBJ1-2	.	TRBV5-8	TGTGCCAGCAGCTTGGGCGCGAAGGGACTCTATGGCTACACCTTC	CASSLGAKGLYGYTF
.	TRBJ1-2	many	TRBV7-9	TGTGCCAGCAGCCCAGGGACACTCGGTGGCTACACCTTC	CASSPGTLGGYTF
.	TRBJ1-6	.	TRBV19	.	CASSMASVNTEAFFGQYNSPLHF
.	TRBJ1-3	many	TRBV20-1	TGCAGTGCCGCCCAAGGGTCTGGAAACACCATATATTTT	CSAAQGSGNTIYF
.	TRBJ1-3	.	TRBV6-1	TGTGCCAGCAGTGCGGGACAAGGAAACACCATATATTTT	CASSAGQGNTIYF
.	TRBJ1-3	.	TRBV6-1	TGTGCCAGCAGAAAGGGGCGACTTAGCTCTGGAAACACCATATATTTT	CASRKGRLSSGNTIYF
.	TRBJ1-3	.	TRBV2	TGTGCCAGCAGTCAACATGAAAGCTCTGGAAACACCATATATTTT	CASSQHESSGNTIYF
TRBD1	TRBJ2-5	many	TRBV20-1	TGCAGTGCTGGGGACAGGGTCCAAGAGACCCAGTACTTC	CSAGDRVQETQYF
TRBD1	TRBJ1-3	many	TRBV18	TGTGCCAGCTCACAGGGACAGCCTGGAAACACCATATATTTT	CASSQGQPGNTIYF
.	TRBJ2-1	many	TRBV19	TGTGCCAGTAGTATAGGGGGGTCAAGGGGTGAGCAGTTCTTC	CASSIGGSRGEQFF
TRBD2	TRBJ2-3	many	TRBV29-1	TGCAGCGTTGAGGGACTAGCAGGGGGGACAGATACGCAGTATTTT	CSVEGLAGGTDTQYF
TRBD1	TRBJ1-6	many	TRBV7-2	TGTGCCAGCAGCTCGGGACAGAATAATTCACCCCTCCACTTT	CASSSGQNNSPLHF
.	TRBJ1-3	many	TRBV20-1	TGCAGTGCTAAAGACAGGTTAAACTCTGGAAACACCATATATTTT	CSAKDRLNSGNTIYF
.	TRBJ1-6	many	TRBV5-8	TGTGCCAGCAGCATTGGGGTGGACCCAGGAGCACCCCTCCACTTT	CASSIGVDPGAPLHF
.	TRBJ1-6	.	TRBV30	TGTGCCTTCGGGGAGGGCAATTCACCCCTCCACTTT	CAFGEGNSPLHF
.	TRBJ2-1	many	TRBV9	TGTGCCAGCAGCGGGGGACGCGACAAATACAATGAGCAGTTCTTC	CASSGGRDKYNEQFF
.	TRBJ2-7	many	TRBV6-6	TGTGCCAGCAGTTACTCGGCAGGGGTTAGCTCCTACGAGCAGTACTTC	CASSYSAGVSSYEQYF
.	TRBJ2-5	.	TRBV7-9	TGTGCCAGCAGCTACCCCTCGGACGGCCTAGAGACCCAGTACTTC	CASSYPSDGLETQYF
.	TRBJ2-6	many	TRBV5-4	TGTGCCAGCATCGCGAGAAGGGGGTCTGGGGCCAACGTCCTGACTTTC	CASIARRGSGANVLTF
.	TRBJ2-3	few	TRBV3-1	TGTGCCAGCAGCCAAGGAGGGTTCTATAGCACAGATACGCAGTATTTT	CASSQGGFYSTDTQYF
.	TRBJ2-7	many	TRBV19	TGTGCCAGTAGTAGGGGGCAAGAGCAGTACTTC	CASSRGQEQYF
.	TRBJ1-5	many	TRBV24-1	TGTGCCACCAGTGATGCGGGGTGGGGGAGCAATCAGCCCCAGCATTTT	CATSDAGWGSNQPQHF
.	TRBJ2-1	many	TRBV20-1	TGCAGTGCTAGAGAAACAGGGCTGGTTAATGAGCAGTTCTTC	CSARETGLVNEQFF
TRBD1	TRBJ2-2	many	TRBV24-1	TGTGCCACCAGTGAGGGTCCCGGGACAGGGGTGAGCGGGGAGCTGTTTTTT	CATSEGPGTGVSGELFF
.	TRBJ2-5	many	TRBV5-1	TGCGCCAGCAGCTTCGGGACATACACCGGGGAGACCCAGTACTTC	CASSFGTYTGETQYF
TRBD2	TRBJ2-7	once	TRBV20-1	TGCAGTTTAGGACGGGGGGACTCCTACGAGCAGTACTTC	CSLGRGDSYEQYF
TRBD2	TRBJ2-3	many	TRBV5-1	TGCGCCAGCAGCTTGGTACTAGCGGGGATAAGCACAGATACGCAGTATTTT	CASSLVLAGISTDTQYF
.	TRBJ2-3	many	TRBV7-3	TGTGCCAGCAGCTTAGAAGCACGACCAGATACGCAGTATTTT	CASSLEARPDTQYF
.	TRBJ2-7	.	TRBV28	TGTGCCAGCAGTTTTACATGTGGAAACTCCTACGAGCAGTACTTC	CASSFTCGNSYEQYF
.	TRBJ1-3	many	TRBV9	TGTGCCAGCAGCTCTAACCGGATAGGGGGGGTGCCTGGAAACACCATATATTTT	CASSSNRIGGVPGNTIYF
.	TRBJ2-5	few	TRBV2	TGTGCCAGCAGTGAGGGGGACAACCAAGAGACCCAGTACTTC	CASSEGDNQETQYF
.	TRBJ1-4	many	TRBV5-1	TGCGCCAGCGGAATTGGGGGTGATGAAAAACTGTTTTTT	CASGIGGDEKLFF
.	TRBJ2-2	many	TRBV6-1	TGTGCCAGCAGGGTGGGGTGGCTAAACACCGGGGAGCTGTTTTTT	CASRVGWLNTGELFF
TRBD1	TRBJ2-1	many	TRBV28	TGTGCCAGCAGTTTTTACCGGGAGGACAGGGGTGAGCAGTTCTTC	CASSFYREDRGEQFF
TRBD1	TRBJ1-4	many	TRBV7-2	TGTGCCAGCAGCCCCCGACAGGGGCCCGTCGAGAACCAACTGTTTTTT	CASSPRQGPVENQLFF
.	TRBJ2-1	many	TRBV6-6	TGTGCCAGCAGTTATCGACAGACAAACAATGAGCAGTTCTTC	CASSYRQTNNEQFF
TRBD2	TRBJ2-7	many	TRBV13	TGTGCCAGCAGCCAGGGACTAGCGGGGGCTAGTTACGAGCAGTACTTC	CASSQGLAGASYEQYF
.	TRBJ1-4	many	TRBV7-9	TGTGCCAGCAGCTTAGCAGGAGCTAATGAAAAACTGTTTTTT	CASSLAGANEKLFF
TRBD1	TRBJ2-2	.	TRBV12-3/TRBV12-4	TGTGCCAGCAGTTCACAGACAGGGGTCACCGGGGAGCTGTTTTTT	CASSSQTGVTGELFF
.	TRBJ2-1	.	TRBV29-1	TGCAGCGTTGTTTACTACTTAGGGGAGGAGCGTTCCTACAATGAGCAGTTCTTC	CSVVYYLGEERSYNEQFF